The source of this T cell receptor (beta chain) is a study of metastatic and nonmetastatic thyroid tumors. Study details: The study looked at repertoires side by side in blood and in tumor or nodule tissue from malignant and benign thyroid patients. Study results and limitations: The reported finding was significantly higher TCR beta diversity in malignant thyroid tumors relative to benign nodules, in blood and tumor.

Trimming removed 5 bases from V and 3 bases from J; junction bases left unmatched: 4. This CDR3 is 13 amino acids long. CDR1 and CDR2 (germline): SGHAT, FQNNGV. Authors' methods: A distant-metastasis classifier for papillary thyroid cancer was built using CDR3 differences across clinicopathological groups. TCRdb re-analyzed the PCR reads through MiXCR. Clone size and V and J calls follow TCRdb, not the original study. The data show under 15,000 clones, with under 30% seen just once and over 15% held by the top ten. The entire patient cohort was treatment-naive prior to thyroid surgery. Comment on this clone: Its cognate antigen is unknown.

The TCR was taken from a female donor with papillary thyroid cancer or a benign thyroid nodule (not recorded which). Some clones in this sample may be carry-over from other donors' samples. This sequence joins TRBV11-2 and TRBJ2-7, with 7 bases fitting TRBD1. Source material: tumor tissue. CDR3 amino acids: CASSRDSFYEQYF. In DNA form, the CDR3 reads TGTGCCAGCAGCCGGGACAGCTTCTACGAGCAGTACTTC.